The clone carrying this T cell receptor beta chain was seen many times. No antigen is known for it. The CDR3 totals 13 residues. V dropped 5 bases and J dropped 11; count of bases not matched to a gene: 5. These data belong to a study of T cells in Graves' hyperthyroidism and ophthalmopathy. Findings of the study overall: The model's output predicted ophthalmopathy at a median of about 6.5 months prior to onset. Researchers found most expanded thyroid clonotypes above 0.001 in blood as well.

RNA transcripts gave rise to amplified TCR beta CDR3 regions. A first-round RT-PCR of the TCR CDR3 used the HTBI primer set. One entry per CDR3 protein results from TCRdb running MiXCR on the multiplex PCR reads. The sample includes 350,000 or so distinct CDR3 sequences, about a sixth seen only once; the top ten take around 35%. The rearrangement links TRBV12-3 or TRBV12-4 to TRBJ2-4, with 11 bases aligning to TRBD1. The sample consisted of blood. The TCR sequence derives from a woman under 40 with Graves' hyperthyroidism that later progressed to Graves' ophthalmopathy. CDR3 protein: CASSAGTGGVQYF. For the CDR3, the DNA is TGTGCCAGCAGTGCCGGGACAGGGGGAGTTCAGTACTTC.